The TCR beta chain under discussion was sequenced for a study of T cell responses to AZD1222 COVID-19 vaccine (dated by TCRdb to the early 2020s). The study in broad terms: A total of more than 230 trial participants underwent TCR sequencing, of whom approximately 210 received two doses of AZD1222 and about 25 received two doses of the MenACWY control vaccine. Enrollment into the trials was organized by age into subgroups of 18-55, 56-69 and 70-plus years, and those subgroups contained approximately 150, 30 and 60 TCR-sequenced participants, respectively.

Reading the germline V gene (reference sequence) gives CDR1 GTSNPN and CDR2 SVGIG. The CDR3, cysteine through phenylalanine, is 15 amino acids long. Only the CDR3 portion is preserved as DNA: 45 bases, with reading frame beginning at the first base. V is pruned by 7 bases and J by 0 bases, leaving 11 bases of the junction without a gene match. A remark on this clone: This receptor's antigen is unknown. Base qualities are not provided; no much larger clone lies one nucleotide away.

The sample's time point label, in plain terms: about 28 days (+/-7) after the second vaccine dose. The treatment or condition label corresponds to: meningococcal conjugate vaccine given as trial control. Vaccinee samples were obtained from the UK trials COV001 and COV002, which included a single-blind randomized controlled phase 2/3 trial of AZD1222 (ChAdOx1 nCoV-19) in healthy adults. For TCRbeta chain sequencing, PBMC samples were collected from trial participants at day 0 and at day 28 after the second dose. Summary of the overall study and its limitations: In the small 56-69-year group, the increase in depth fell short of significance, most likely because of low power. Conclusions about previously exposed vaccinees were limited because only 6 or 7 AZD1222 recipients were SARS-CoV-2 seropositive at baseline. After two AZD1222 doses, spike-specific TCR breadth and depth were significantly higher than at day 0 and than in MenACWY recipients. Participants were mostly white British, with more females than males. The authors suggested clonal diversity may have been underestimated. Because no samples from the day 14 peak response were available, repertoires could be characterized only after the peak T cell response. CD4 TCRs associated with the vaccine covered the entire spike protein, and the dominant responses were in regions 160-218 and 743-854. Reportedly, close to half of the unique spike-specific TCRs recognized epitopes lying outside the regions that are mutated in the B.1.351 and B.1.1.7 variants.

The CDR3 regions of human TCRbeta chains were analyzed by immunosequencing. As for the original processing: Repertoire TCRs were checked for matches against a reference library of SARS-CoV-2-specific TCRs that had been generated using the MIRA antigen-specificity platform. Breadth was defined as the fraction of unique TCRs that were SARS-CoV-2-associated. Depth was defined as the fraction of total T cells that were SARS-CoV-2-associated. Using the MIRA data, each spike-specific TCR was assigned both to the spike region to which the TCR was reactive and to a CD4 or CD8 class. Log10-transformed breadth and depth values were compared by one-way ANOVA with Sidak's multiple comparisons tests. TCRdb carries this immuneACCESS record with in-frame sequences only. Its versions omit some clonotypes, under half of them owing to an unresolved V gene in the studies checked, with the rest unexplained. Clone size and the V and J calls come from that table; the DNA yielded D and trimming. Present in this sample are about 180,000 clones, 85% to 95% of which were seen just once. The biggest ten clones account for around 1% of the sample.

The input for sequencing was peripheral blood, taken 28 days after the second dose of the MenACWY control vaccine. Recombination connected TRBV30 to TRBJ2-7; 8 bases in the junction line up with TRBD1. The origin of this receptor is an adult who received the MenACWY meningococcal vaccine as a control. Here is the DNA: TGTGCCTTGGGGCAGGGGGCTACGAGCTCCTACGAGCAGTACTTC. Its protein reads: CALGQGATSSYEQYF.